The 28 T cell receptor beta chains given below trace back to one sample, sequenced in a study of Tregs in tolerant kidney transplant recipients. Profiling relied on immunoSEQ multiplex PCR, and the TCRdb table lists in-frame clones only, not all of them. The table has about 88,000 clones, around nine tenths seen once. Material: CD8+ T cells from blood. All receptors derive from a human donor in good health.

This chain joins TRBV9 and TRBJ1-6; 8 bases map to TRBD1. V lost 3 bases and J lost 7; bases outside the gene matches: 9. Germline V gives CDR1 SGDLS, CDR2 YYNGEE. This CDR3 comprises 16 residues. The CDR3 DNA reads TGTGCCAGCAGCGACGAGACAGGGGACTGGAATTCACCCCTCCACTTT. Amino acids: CASSDETGDWNSPLHF.

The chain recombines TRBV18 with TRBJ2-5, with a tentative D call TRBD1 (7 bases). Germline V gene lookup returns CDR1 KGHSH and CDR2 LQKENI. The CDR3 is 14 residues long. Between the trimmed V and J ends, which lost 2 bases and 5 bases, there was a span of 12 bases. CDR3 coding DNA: TGTGCCAGCTCACCATGGGACAGCGGGGAGACCCAGTACTTC. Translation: CASSPWDSGETQYF.

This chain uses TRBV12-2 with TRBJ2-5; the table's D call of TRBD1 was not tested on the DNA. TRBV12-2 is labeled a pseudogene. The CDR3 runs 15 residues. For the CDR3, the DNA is TGTGCAAGTCGCTTGAAAGAGGGGGTGGTTGAGACCCAGTACTTC. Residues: CASRLKEGVVETQYF.

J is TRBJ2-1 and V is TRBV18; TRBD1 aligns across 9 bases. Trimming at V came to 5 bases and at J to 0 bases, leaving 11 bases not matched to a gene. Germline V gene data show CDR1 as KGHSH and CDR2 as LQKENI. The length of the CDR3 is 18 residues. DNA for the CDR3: TGTGCCAGCTCATCCCCGGGACAGGGTACTTTCTCCTACAATGAGCAGTTCTTC. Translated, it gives CASSSPGQGTFSYNEQFF.

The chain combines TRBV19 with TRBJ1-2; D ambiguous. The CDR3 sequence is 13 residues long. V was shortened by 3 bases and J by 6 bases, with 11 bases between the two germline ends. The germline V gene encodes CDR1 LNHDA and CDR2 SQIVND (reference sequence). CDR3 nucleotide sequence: TGTGCCAGTAGTATTACCAGGATAGATGGCTACACCTTC. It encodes CASSITRIDGYTF.

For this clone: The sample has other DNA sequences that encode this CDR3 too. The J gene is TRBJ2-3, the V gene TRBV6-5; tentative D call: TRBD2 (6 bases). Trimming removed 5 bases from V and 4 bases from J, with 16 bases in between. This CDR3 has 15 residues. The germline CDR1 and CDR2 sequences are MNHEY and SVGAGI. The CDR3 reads CASSTNSGGADTQYF. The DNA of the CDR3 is TGTGCCAGCAGTACTAATAGCGGAGGCGCAGATACGCAGTATTTT.

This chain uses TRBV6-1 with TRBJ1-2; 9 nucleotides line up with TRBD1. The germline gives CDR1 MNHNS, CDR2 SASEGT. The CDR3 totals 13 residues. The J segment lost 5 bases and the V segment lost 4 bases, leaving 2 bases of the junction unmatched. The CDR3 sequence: CASSGGTGYGYTF. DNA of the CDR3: TGTGCCAGCAGTGGGGGGACAGGGTATGGCTACACCTTC.

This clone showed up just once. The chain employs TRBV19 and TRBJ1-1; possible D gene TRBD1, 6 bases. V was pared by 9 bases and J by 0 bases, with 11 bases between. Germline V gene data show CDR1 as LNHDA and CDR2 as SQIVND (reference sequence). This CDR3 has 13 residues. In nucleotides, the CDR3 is TGTGCCAGCCGACAGGAAATGAACACTGAAGCTTTCTTT. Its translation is CASRQEMNTEAFF.

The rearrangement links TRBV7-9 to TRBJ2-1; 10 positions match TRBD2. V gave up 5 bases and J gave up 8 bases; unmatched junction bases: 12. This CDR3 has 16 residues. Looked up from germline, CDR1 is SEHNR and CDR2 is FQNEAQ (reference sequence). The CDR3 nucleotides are TGTGCCAGCAGCAGACTACTAGCGGGGTTGGGTGATGAGCAGTTCTTC. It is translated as CASSRLLAGLGDEQFF.

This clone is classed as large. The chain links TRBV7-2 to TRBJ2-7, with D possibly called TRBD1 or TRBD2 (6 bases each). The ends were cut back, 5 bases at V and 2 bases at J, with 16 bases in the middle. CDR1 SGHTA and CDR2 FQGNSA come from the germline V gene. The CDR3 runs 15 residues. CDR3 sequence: CASSPHEGGPYEQYF. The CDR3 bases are TGTGCCAGCAGCCCCCACGAGGGGGGCCCCTACGAGCAGTACTTC.

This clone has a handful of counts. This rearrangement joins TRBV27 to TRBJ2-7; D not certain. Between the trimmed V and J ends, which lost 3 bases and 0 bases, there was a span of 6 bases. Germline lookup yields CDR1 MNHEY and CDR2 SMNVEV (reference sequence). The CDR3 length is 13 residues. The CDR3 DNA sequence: TGTGCCAGCAGTTTGGGCCCCTCCTACGAGCAGTACTTC. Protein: CASSLGPSYEQYF.

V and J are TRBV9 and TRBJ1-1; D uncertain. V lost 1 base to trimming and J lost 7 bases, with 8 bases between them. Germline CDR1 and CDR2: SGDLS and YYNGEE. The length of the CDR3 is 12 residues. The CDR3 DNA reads TGTGCCAGCAGCGTATCCGGGCGTGAAGCTTTCTTT. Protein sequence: CASSVSGREAFF.

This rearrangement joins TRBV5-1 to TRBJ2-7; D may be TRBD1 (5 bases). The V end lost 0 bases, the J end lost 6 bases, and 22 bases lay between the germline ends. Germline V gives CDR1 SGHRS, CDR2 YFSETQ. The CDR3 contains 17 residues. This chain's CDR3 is CASSLVQGFGRLGEQYF. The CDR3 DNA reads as TGCGCCAGCAGCTTGGTCCAGGGATTTGGAAGGTTAGGCGAGCAGTACTTC.

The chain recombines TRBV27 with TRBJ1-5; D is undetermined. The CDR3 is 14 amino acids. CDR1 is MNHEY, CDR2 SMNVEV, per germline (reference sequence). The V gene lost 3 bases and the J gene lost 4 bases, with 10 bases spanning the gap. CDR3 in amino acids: CASSFVQSNQPQHF. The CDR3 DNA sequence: TGTGCCAGCAGTTTTGTACAGTCGAATCAGCCCCAGCATTTT.

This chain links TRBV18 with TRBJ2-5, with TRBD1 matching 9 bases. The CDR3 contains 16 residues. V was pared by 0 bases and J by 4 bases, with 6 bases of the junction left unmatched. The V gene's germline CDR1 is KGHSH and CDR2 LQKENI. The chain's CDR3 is CASSPPGQGWRETQYF. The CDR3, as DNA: TGTGCCAGCTCACCACCGGGACAGGGCTGGAGAGAGACCCAGTACTTC.

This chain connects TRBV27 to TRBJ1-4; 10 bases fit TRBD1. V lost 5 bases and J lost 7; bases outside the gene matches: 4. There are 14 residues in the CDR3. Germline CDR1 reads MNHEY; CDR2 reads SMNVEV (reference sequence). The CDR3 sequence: CASSSRDRGEKLFF. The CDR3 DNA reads TGTGCCAGCAGTAGCCGGGACAGGGGTGAAAAACTGTTTTTT.

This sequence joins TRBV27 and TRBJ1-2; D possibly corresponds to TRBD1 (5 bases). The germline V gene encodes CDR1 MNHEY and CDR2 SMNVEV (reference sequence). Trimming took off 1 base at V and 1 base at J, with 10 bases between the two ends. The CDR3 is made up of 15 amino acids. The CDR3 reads CASSLLGTLNYGYTF. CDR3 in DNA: TGTGCCAGCAGTTTATTAGGGACTCTTAACTATGGCTACACCTTC.

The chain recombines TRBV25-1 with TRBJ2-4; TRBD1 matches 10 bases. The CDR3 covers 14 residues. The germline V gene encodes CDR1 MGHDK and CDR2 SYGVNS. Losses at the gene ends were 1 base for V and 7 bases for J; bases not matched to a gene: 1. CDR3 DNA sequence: TGTGCCAGCAGTGAATTGGGACAGGGGAACATTCAGTACTTC. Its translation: CASSELGQGNIQYF. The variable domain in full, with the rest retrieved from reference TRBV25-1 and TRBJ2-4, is EADIYQTPRYLVIGTGKKITLECSQTMGHDKMYWYQQDPGMELHLIHYSYGVNSTEKGDLSSESTVSRIRTEHFPLTLESARPSHTSQYLCASSELGQGNIQYFGAGTRLSVL.

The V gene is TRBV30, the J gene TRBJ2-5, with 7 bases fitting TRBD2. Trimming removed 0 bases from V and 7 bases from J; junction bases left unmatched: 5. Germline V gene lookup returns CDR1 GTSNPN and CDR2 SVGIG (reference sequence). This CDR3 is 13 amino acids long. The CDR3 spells CAWSVGGSGTQYF. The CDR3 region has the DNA TGTGCCTGGAGTGTGGGGGGGAGCGGGACCCAGTACTTC.

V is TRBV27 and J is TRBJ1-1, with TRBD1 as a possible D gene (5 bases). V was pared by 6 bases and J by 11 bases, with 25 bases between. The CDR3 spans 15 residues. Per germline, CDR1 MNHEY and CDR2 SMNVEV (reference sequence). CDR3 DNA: TGTGCCAGCAGCCACCCCGCCGGGCCGGGACGGAGGGCTTTCTTT. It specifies CASSHPAGPGRRAFF.

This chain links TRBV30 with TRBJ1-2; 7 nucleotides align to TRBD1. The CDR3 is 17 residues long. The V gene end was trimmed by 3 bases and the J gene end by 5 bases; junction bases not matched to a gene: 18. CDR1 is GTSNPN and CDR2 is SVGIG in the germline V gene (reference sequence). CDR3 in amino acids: CAWRARQGLSTSYGYTF. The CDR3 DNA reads TGTGCCTGGAGGGCGCGACAGGGCCTAAGCACCAGTTATGGCTACACCTTC.

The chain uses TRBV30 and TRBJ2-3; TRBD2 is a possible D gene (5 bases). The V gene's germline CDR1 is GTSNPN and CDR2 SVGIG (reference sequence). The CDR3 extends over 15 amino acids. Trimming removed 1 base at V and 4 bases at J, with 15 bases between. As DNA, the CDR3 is TGTGCCTGGAGTGCCCAGATTGGGAGCGCAGATACGCAGTATTTT. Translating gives CAWSAQIGSADTQYF. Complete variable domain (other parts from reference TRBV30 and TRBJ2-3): SQTIHQWPATLVQPVGSPLSLECTVEGTSNPNLYWYRQAAGRGLQLLFYSVGIGQISSEVPQNLSASRPQDRQFILSSKKLLLSDSGFYLCAWSAQIGSADTQYFGPGTRLTVL.

CDR3 DNA sequence: TGTGCCAGCAGCGCGACCCGGGACAGGCACTACGAGCAGTACTTC. This encodes CASSATRDRHYEQYF. The chain is built from TRBV9 and TRBJ2-7; 8 nucleotides align to TRBD1. Germline V lookup: CDR1 SGDLS, CDR2 YYNGEE. The V gene end was trimmed by 3 bases and the J gene end by 3 bases; junction bases not matched to a gene: 8. This CDR3 spans 15 amino acids.

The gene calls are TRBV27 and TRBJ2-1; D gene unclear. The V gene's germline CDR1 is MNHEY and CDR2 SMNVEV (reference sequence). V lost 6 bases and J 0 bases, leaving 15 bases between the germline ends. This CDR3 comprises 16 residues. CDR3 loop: CASSFPLRPSYNEQFF. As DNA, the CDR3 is TGTGCCAGCAGCTTCCCCTTGCGGCCCTCCTACAATGAGCAGTTCTTC.

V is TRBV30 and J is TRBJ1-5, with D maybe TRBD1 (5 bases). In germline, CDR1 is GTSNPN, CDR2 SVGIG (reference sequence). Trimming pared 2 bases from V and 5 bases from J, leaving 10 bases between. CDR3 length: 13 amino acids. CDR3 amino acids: CAWSPEGYQPQHF. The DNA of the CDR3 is TGTGCCTGGAGTCCGGAGGGGTATCAGCCCCAGCATTTT.

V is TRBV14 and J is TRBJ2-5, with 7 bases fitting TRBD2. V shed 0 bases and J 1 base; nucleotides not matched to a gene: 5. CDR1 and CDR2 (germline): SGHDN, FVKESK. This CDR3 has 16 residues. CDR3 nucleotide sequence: TGTGCCAGCAGCCAAGAAGGGGAGGGCCTCCAAGAGACCCAGTACTTC. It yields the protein CASSQEGEGLQETQYF.

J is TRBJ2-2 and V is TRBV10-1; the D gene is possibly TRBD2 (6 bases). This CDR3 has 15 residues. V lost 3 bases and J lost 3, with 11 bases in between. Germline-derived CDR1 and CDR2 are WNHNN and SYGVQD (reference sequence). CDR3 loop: CASSDVEGYTGELFF. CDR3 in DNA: TGCGCCAGCAGTGACGTGGAGGGATACACCGGGGAGCTGTTTTTT.

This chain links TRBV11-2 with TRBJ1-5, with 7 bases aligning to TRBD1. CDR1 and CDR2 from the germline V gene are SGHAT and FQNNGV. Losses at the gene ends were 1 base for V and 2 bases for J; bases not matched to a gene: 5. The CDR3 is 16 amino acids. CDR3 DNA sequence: TGTGCCAGCAGCTTAGGAGGGGGCGGGGGCAATCAGCCCCAGCATTTT. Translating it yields CASSLGGGGGNQPQHF.